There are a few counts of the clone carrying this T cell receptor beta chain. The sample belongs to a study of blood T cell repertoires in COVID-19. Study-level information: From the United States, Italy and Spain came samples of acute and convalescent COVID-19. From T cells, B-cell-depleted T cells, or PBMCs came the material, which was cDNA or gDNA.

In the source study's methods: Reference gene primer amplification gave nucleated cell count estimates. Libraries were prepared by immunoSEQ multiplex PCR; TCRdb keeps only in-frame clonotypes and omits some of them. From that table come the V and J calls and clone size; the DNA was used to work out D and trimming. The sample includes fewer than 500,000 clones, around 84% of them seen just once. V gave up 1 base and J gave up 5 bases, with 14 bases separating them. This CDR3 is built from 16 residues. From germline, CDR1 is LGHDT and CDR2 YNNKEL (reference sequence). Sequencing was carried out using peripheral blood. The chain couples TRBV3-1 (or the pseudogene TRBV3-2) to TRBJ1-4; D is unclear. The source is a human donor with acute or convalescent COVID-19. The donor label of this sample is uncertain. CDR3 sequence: CASSQVRSRRNEKLFF. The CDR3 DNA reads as TGTGCCAGCAGCCAAGTTAGGAGCCGACGCAATGAAAAACTGTTTTTT.